This TCR beta chain came from a study of shared clonotypes between healthy human individuals. This clone was observed a handful of times. Antigen: not known. The CDR3 loop spans 16 amino acids. The V segment lost 4 bases and the J segment 4 bases; nucleotides outside the gene matches: 8. From germline, CDR1 is SGHTA and CDR2 FQGNSA. Donors, healthy HIV-negative adults, lacked recent acute infections or vaccinations. Adult Caucasians living in Nashville, Tennessee made up all of the donors. Per the authors' pipeline: There were no quality scores in the junction-only immunoSEQ sequences, so filtering differed. The assay was immunoSEQ multiplex PCR, and TCRdb's table has in-frame clones only and misses some. The V and J calls and clone size come from that table; D and trimming were worked out from the DNA. Of about 1.1 million clones listed, 60% to 85% are singletons. Study outcomes and limitations: Estimated clonotype richness was generally higher in naive than memory subsets.

Sequenced sample: memory CD4+ T cells from PBMCs. Subset given: CD45RA-negative fraction. The genes are TRBV7-2 and TRBJ2-2, with 8 bases lining up with TRBD1. The clonotype originates from a man between 18 and 35 years old in good health. Some clones in this sample may be carry-over from other donors' samples. CDR3: CASSSPGTGVTGELFF. The CDR3 region has the DNA TGTGCCAGCAGCTCCCCCGGGACAGGAGTCACCGGGGAGCTGTTTTTT.